These 21 T cell receptor beta chains were sequenced from one sample in a study of early T cells in non-severe SARS-CoV-2 infection (dated by TCRdb to the early 2020s). Libraries were prepared through 5' RACE. Sequenced using a NextSeq 500. TCRdb passed the public sequencing reads through fastp at Q25 and MiXCR, retaining productive beta sequences. Each record represents a unique CDR3 protein, reported with the most common genes and DNA among its rows. Present in this sample are roughly 93,000 distinct CDR3 sequences, roughly 11% of which were seen just once. The ten largest account for roughly 4.9% of the sample. Sequencing was carried out using whole blood. These receptors were collected from an adult who was a healthcare worker with PCR-confirmed SARS-CoV-2 infection or an uninfected control (not recorded which).

This clonotype was detected many times. The J gene is TRBJ1-5, the V gene TRBV6-1; D perhaps matches TRBD1 (6 bases). This CDR3 is built from 14 residues. Looked up from germline, CDR1 is MNHNS and CDR2 is SASEGT. The V end was cut by 2 bases, the J end by 7 bases, with 12 bases between. The CDR3 DNA reads TGTGCCAGCAGTGAAACGGGGGCCGCCCAGCCCCAGCATTTT. This codes for CASSETGAAQPQHF.

The table lists this clonotype with many counts. The chain carries TRBV5-6 and TRBJ2-2; no reliable D call. The V and J ends lost 0 bases and 7 bases respectively, with 16 bases between them. Germline CDR1 reads SGHDT; CDR2 reads YYEEEE. The CDR3 sequence is 16 residues long. The CDR3 protein is CASSLEAALHSGELFF. Here the CDR3 DNA reads TGTGCCAGCAGCTTGGAGGCGGCGTTGCATAGCGGGGAGCTGTTTTTT.

This chain connects TRBV9 to TRBJ1-3; a weak D match, TRBD1 (5 bases). CDR1 and CDR2 (germline): SGDLS, YYNGEE. The CDR3 length is 13 residues. V gave up 5 bases and J gave up 3 bases, with 9 bases separating them. The CDR3: CASSRGGGNTIYF. For the CDR3, the DNA is TGTGCCAGCAGTAGGGGCGGTGGAAACACCATATATTTT.

This clonotype appeared a few times. The genes are TRBV5-1 and TRBJ1-1; D may be TRBD1 (5 bases). Trimming cost V 5 bases and J 4 bases, with 21 bases left between them. The V gene's germline CDR1 is SGHRS and CDR2 YFSETQ. The CDR3 has 16 residues. For the CDR3, the DNA is TGCGCCAGCAGGGACCAGAGGGGAACCTTTCGCACTGAAGCTTTCTTT. Amino acid sequence: CASRDQRGTFRTEAFF.

This clonotype was recorded at least ten times. The chain is built from TRBV7-9 and TRBJ2-1; D possibly matches TRBD1 or TRBD2 (5 bases each). Trimming shortened V by 5 bases and J by 5 bases, and 19 bases separated the two germline ends. CDR3 size: 16 residues. From germline, CDR1 is SEHNR and CDR2 FQNEAQ (reference sequence). CDR3 DNA: TGTGCCAGCAGCCCCAAGGGGACCAAAGGGGACAATGAGCAGTTCTTC. Protein product: CASSPKGTKGDNEQFF.

This chain connects TRBV20-1 to TRBJ1-6, with 8 bases that match TRBD1. Germline assignment: CDR1 DFQATT and CDR2 SNEGSKA (reference sequence). Trimming took 5 bases from V and 7 from J; bases not matched to a gene: 7. The CDR3 consists of 14 residues. In DNA form, the CDR3 reads TGCAGTGCTTCCCAGGGGGCGATGAATTCACCCCTCCACTTT. Protein product: CSASQGAMNSPLHF.

Only a few counts were recorded for this clonotype. The chain recombines TRBV20-1 with TRBJ2-7, with TRBD1 identical over 8 bases. In germline, CDR1 is DFQATT, CDR2 SNEGSKA (reference sequence). The CDR3 is 11 residues long. The CDR3 sequence is CSGTGAYEQYF. Here the CDR3 DNA reads TGCAGCGGGACAGGAGCCTACGAGCAGTACTTC.

This clonotype was counted a few times. The J gene is TRBJ1-1, the V gene TRBV11-2; D gene ambiguous. The germline CDR1 and CDR2 sequences are SGHAT and FQNNGV. This CDR3 contains 13 residues. Trimming shortened V by 2 bases and J by 11 bases, and 15 bases separated the two germline ends. The CDR3 sequence: CASSLMAGSAAFF. The CDR3 region has the DNA TGTGCCAGCAGCTTAATGGCGGGGTCAGCGGCTTTCTTT.

The V call is TRBV5-4, the J call TRBJ1-1; 11 nucleotides align to TRBD1. CDR1 is SGHNT, CDR2 YYREEE, per germline (reference sequence). This CDR3 spans 15 amino acids. V was clipped by 2 bases and J by 7 bases; unmatched bases: 7. The CDR3 here is CASSFTDRGLDEAFF. The CDR3 nucleotides read TGTGCCAGCAGCTTCACGGACAGGGGGCTAGATGAAGCTTTCTTT.

The J gene is TRBJ1-1, the V gene TRBV27; 8 positions agree with TRBD1. V shed 6 bases and J 2 bases; nucleotides not matched to a gene: 8. CDR3 length equals 15 residues. The germline gives CDR1 MNHEY, CDR2 SMNVEV (reference sequence). CDR3 in amino acids: CASSYDRGPNTEAFF. CDR3 coding DNA: TGTGCCAGCAGCTACGACAGGGGCCCCAACACTGAAGCTTTCTTT.

At least ten counts were recorded for this clonotype. The V and J genes are TRBV6-6 and TRBJ1-2, with D perhaps TRBD1 (5 bases). V lost 8 bases to trimming and J lost 4 bases, with 17 bases between them. Per the germline V gene, CDR1 is MNHNY and CDR2 is SVGAGI (reference sequence). The CDR3 is 14 residues long. The CDR3 nucleotides are TGTGCCAGCCAACGGGACGCCGGATTCTATGGCTACACCTTC. It codes for CASQRDAGFYGYTF.

This clonotype was seen only a few times. The V call is TRBV28, the J call TRBJ2-1; no clear D. This CDR3 contains 12 residues. Germline CDR1 MDHEN, CDR2 SYDVKM. V lost 1 base, J lost 13 bases, and 11 bases lay in between. CDR3 sequence (DNA): TGTGCCAGCAGTTTATCCGGTGGACCTCAGTTCTTC. Translation gives CASSLSGGPQFF.

Ten or more counts support this clonotype. The chain employs TRBV12-3 or TRBV12-4 and TRBJ1-2; perhaps TRBD1 as D (5 bases). This CDR3 region has 15 residues. The germline V and J ends were trimmed by 4 bases and 5 bases, with 17 bases remaining between them. Here the CDR3 DNA reads TGTGCCAGCAGTTGGACACCAAAAAGAGATTATGGCTACACCTTC. Its protein is CASSWTPKRDYGYTF.

This clonotype was seen at least ten times. V usage is TRBV7-2 and J usage is TRBJ2-7; 7 bases map to TRBD1. The CDR3 runs 15 residues. Germline lookup yields CDR1 SGHTA and CDR2 FQGNSA. The ends lost 0 bases at V and 3 bases at J; junction bases unmatched: 5. The CDR3 protein is CASSLAGGQDYEQYF. For the CDR3, the DNA is TGTGCCAGCAGCTTAGCCGGAGGACAGGACTACGAGCAGTACTTC.

This chain links TRBV5-1 with TRBJ1-6; 7 bases align to TRBD1. The CDR3 loop spans 15 amino acids. V was clipped by 4 bases and J by 5 bases; unmatched bases: 6. Germline V gives CDR1 SGHRS, CDR2 YFSETQ. CDR3 in amino acids: CASSRIDRDNSPLHF. CDR3 bases: TGCGCCAGCAGCCGCATTGACAGGGATAATTCACCCCTCCACTTT.

This clonotype has more than one count but fewer than ten. The chain has TRBV3-1 and TRBJ1-4, with D possibly TRBD1 on 5 matching bases. The germline V gene has CDR1 LGHDT and CDR2 YNNKEL (reference sequence). The CDR3 is 15 amino acids. With 3 bases removed from V and 5 bases from J, the gap between germline ends came to 13 bases. The CDR3: CASSQPGSSNEKLFF. The CDR3 DNA reads TGTGCCAGCAGCCAGCCAGGGTCATCGAATGAAAAACTGTTTTTT.

This clonotype has more than one count but fewer than ten. This chain links TRBV20-1 with TRBJ1-5; TRBD1 aligns across 8 bases. The J segment lost 2 bases and the V segment lost 6 bases, leaving 6 bases of the junction unmatched. Germline V gives CDR1 DFQATT, CDR2 SNEGSKA (reference sequence). The CDR3 runs 14 residues. The CDR3 spells CSAEQGVGNQPQHF. The CDR3 bases are TGCAGTGCGGAACAGGGGGTTGGCAATCAGCCCCAGCATTTT.

In this sample, this clonotype turned up a few times. The V gene is TRBV12-3 or TRBV12-4, the J gene TRBJ1-6; D is perhaps TRBD1 (6 bases). V was shortened by 8 bases and J by 0 bases, with 17 bases between the two germline ends. CDR3 size: 17 residues. The CDR3 nucleotides are TGTGCCAGCCGCTTTCAAAGGGGGAGCTCCTATAATTCACCCCTCCACTTT. Its protein product is CASRFQRGSSYNSPLHF.

Only a few counts were recorded for this clonotype. V is TRBV14 and J is TRBJ1-4; 7 bases are shared with TRBD1. This CDR3 is built from 12 residues. Germline V lookup: CDR1 SGHDN, CDR2 FVKESK. Trimming at V came to 4 bases and at J to 11 bases, leaving 4 bases not matched to a gene. The CDR3 is CASSRQGSKLFF. The CDR3 nucleotides are TGTGCCAGCAGCCGACAGGGATCGAAACTGTTTTTT.

This chain joins TRBV28 and TRBJ2-2, with TRBD2 matching over 12 bases. The CDR3 length is 17 residues. Losses at the gene ends were 4 bases for V and 7 bases for J; bases not matched to a gene: 10. CDR1 and CDR2 from the germline V gene are MDHEN and SYDVKM. CDR3: CASSSRTSGISVGELFF. CDR3 DNA sequence: TGTGCCAGCAGTTCAAGGACTAGCGGGATATCGGTCGGGGAGCTGTTTTTT.

The chain uses TRBV5-1 and TRBJ2-7; TRBD1 is a possible D gene (5 bases). The germline V and J ends were trimmed by 3 bases and 5 bases, with 15 bases remaining between them. The CDR3 consists of 14 residues. Germline CDR1 reads SGHRS; CDR2 reads YFSETQ. The CDR3 nucleotides read TGCGCCAGCAGCTCACAGGACGCTGGCCACGAGCAGTACTTC. Encoded protein: CASSSQDAGHEQYF.